This entry describes one T cell receptor beta chain. Its target is not known. The whole isolated RNA underwent reverse transcription, so sequencing captured expressed TCRB transcripts. The assay was immunoSEQ multiplex PCR, and TCRdb's table has in-frame clones only and misses some. The profile shows nearly 700,000 clones, 13% of them singletons. This sample was included in a study of beta chain features in type 1 diabetes. Study-wide background: Patients did not differ from healthy donors in age, gender or cell yield. Findings and limits, study-wide: In the patient group, naive, central memory and Treg TCRB repertoires seemed more alike than in the healthy donor group. Moderate but significant shortening of TCRB CDR3s was recorded in all four CD4+ subsets from Type 1 diabetes patients. Insertions were fewer and deletions more numerous at VDJ junctions in type 1 diabetes patients.

Without exception, sorted populations had purity beyond 98%. The clonotype was recovered from a man aged 18-30 years with type 1 diabetes. The sample was naive CD4+ T cells from blood.

The CDR3 here is CAWSVQRSEGEKLFF. The CDR3 region has the DNA TGTGCCTGGAGTGTACAGAGATCGGAAGGTGAAAAACTGTTTTTT. This chain connects TRBV30 to TRBJ1-4; D ambiguous. The V gene lost 0 bases and the J gene lost 7 bases, with 15 bases spanning the gap. The CDR3 contains 15 residues. CDR1 GTSNPN and CDR2 SVGIG come from the germline V gene (reference sequence).